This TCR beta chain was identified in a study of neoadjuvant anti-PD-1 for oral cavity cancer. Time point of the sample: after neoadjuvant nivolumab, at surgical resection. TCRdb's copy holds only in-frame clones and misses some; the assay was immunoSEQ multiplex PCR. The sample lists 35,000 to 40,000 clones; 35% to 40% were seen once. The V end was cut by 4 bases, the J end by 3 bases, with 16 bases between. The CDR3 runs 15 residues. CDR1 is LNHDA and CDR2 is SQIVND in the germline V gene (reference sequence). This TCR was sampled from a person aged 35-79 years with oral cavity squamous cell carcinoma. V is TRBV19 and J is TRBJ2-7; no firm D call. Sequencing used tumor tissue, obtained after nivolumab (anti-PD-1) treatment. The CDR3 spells CASSSPRSGIYEQYF. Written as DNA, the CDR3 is TGTGCCAGTAGTAGCCCCAGGTCCGGAATCTACGAGCAGTACTTC.